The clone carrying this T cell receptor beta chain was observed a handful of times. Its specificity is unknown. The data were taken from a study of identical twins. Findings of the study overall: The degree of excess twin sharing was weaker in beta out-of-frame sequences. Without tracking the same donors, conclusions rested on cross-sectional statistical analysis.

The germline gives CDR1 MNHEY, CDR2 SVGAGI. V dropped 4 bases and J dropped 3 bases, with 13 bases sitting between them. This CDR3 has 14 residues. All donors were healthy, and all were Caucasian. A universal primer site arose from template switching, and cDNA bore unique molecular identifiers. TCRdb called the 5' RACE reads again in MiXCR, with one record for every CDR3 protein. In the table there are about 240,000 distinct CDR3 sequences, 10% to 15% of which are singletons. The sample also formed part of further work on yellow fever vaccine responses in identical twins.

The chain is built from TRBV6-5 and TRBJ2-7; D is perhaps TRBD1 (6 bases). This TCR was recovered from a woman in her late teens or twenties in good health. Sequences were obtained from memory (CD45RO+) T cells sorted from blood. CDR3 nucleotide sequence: TGTGCCAGCAGTTCTCCTAAACAGGGCTACGAGCAGTACTTC. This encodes CASSSPKQGYEQYF.